These 21 T cell receptor beta chains share one sample of origin, sequenced in a study of shared clonotypes between healthy human individuals. TCRdb's copy holds only in-frame clones and misses some; the assay was immunoSEQ multiplex PCR. The sample carries over a million clones, roughly 96% recorded once. Specimen: naive CD4+ T cells sorted from blood. Described subset: CD45RA+ positively selected. The receptors here all came from a man aged 25 to 45 in good health.

The chain uses TRBV28 and TRBJ2-2; no firm D call. V dropped 5 bases and J dropped 7 bases, with 11 bases sitting between them. CDR3 size: 13 residues. Germline assignment: CDR1 MDHEN and CDR2 SYDVKM. The CDR3 coding sequence is TGTGCCAGCAGTCCCAGCCGTATCGGGGAGCTGTTTTTT. Its translation: CASSPSRIGELFF.

The chain employs TRBV2 and TRBJ1-5; 12 bases agree with TRBD1. V shed 5 bases and J 1 base; nucleotides not matched to a gene: 12. CDR1 is SNHLY and CDR2 is FYNNEI in the germline V gene. This CDR3 has 19 residues. The CDR3 region is CASSIAPGQGANSNQPQHF. The CDR3 DNA reads as TGTGCCAGCAGTATCGCCCCGGGACAGGGGGCGAACAGCAATCAGCCCCAGCATTTT.

V and J are TRBV19 and TRBJ2-7; D uncertain. The CDR3 is 15 residues long. Between the trimmed V and J ends, which lost 5 bases and 0 bases, there was a span of 14 bases. The germline gives CDR1 LNHDA, CDR2 SQIVND (reference sequence). The DNA for the CDR3 is TGTGCCAGTAGTCCCCGACATAGACTCTCCTACGAGCAGTACTTC. Translated: CASSPRHRLSYEQYF.

The J gene is TRBJ2-7, the V gene TRBV2, with D perhaps TRBD1 (6 bases). V was shortened by 7 bases and J by 4 bases, with 14 bases between the two germline ends. The germline V gene has CDR1 SNHLY and CDR2 FYNNEI. This CDR3 region has 13 residues. This chain's CDR3 is CASMRNRVYEQYF. The CDR3 DNA sequence: TGTGCCAGCATGAGGAACAGGGTATACGAGCAGTACTTC.

The chain has TRBV4-3 and TRBJ2-5; D uncertain. Germline lookup yields CDR1 LGHNA and CDR2 YSLEER. The V end was cut by 0 bases, the J end by 5 bases, with 10 bases between. The CDR3 is 14 amino acids. The CDR3 loop is CASSQERYGETQYF. The CDR3 bases are TGCGCCAGCAGCCAAGAGAGGTATGGGGAGACCCAGTACTTC.

The V gene is TRBV27, the J gene TRBJ2-7; 12 nucleotides match TRBD2. Looked up from germline, CDR1 is MNHEY and CDR2 is SMNVEV (reference sequence). V lost 6 bases, J lost 3 bases, and 9 bases stayed unmatched. The CDR3 loop spans 16 amino acids. The DNA for the CDR3 is TGTGCCAGCAGCCGGCGACTAGCGGGAGTCTACTACGAGCAGTACTTC. This encodes CASSRRLAGVYYEQYF.

This chain links TRBV6-5 with TRBJ2-1; D not resolved. The V and J ends lost 6 bases and 15 bases respectively, with 27 bases between them. The CDR3 is 15 residues long. In germline, CDR1 is MNHEY, CDR2 SVGAGI. The CDR3 DNA reads as TGTGCCAGCAGGCCCCGTATATCGTCTGCTGGTATTGGGTTCTTC. Translation: CASRPRISSAGIGFF.

V and J are TRBV19 and TRBJ1-5; D perhaps matches TRBD1 (5 bases). There are 14 residues in the CDR3. Trimming removed 5 bases at V and 6 bases at J, with 14 bases between. Germline CDR1 reads LNHDA; CDR2 reads SQIVND (reference sequence). In DNA, the CDR3 is TGTGCCAGTAGTGCCCCGCCCCAGGGTCAGCCCCAGCATTTT. Protein: CASSAPPQGQPQHF.

The chain uses TRBV27 and TRBJ1-1, with a weak D call TRBD1 (6 bases). Germline assignment: CDR1 MNHEY and CDR2 SMNVEV (reference sequence). The germline V and J ends were trimmed by 6 bases and 4 bases, with 15 bases remaining between them. This CDR3 region has 14 residues. The CDR3 loop reads CASSPQGVATEAFF. CDR3 nucleotides: TGTGCCAGCAGCCCACAGGGTGTGGCCACTGAAGCTTTCTTT.

This clone was seen only once. This chain uses TRBV7-8 with TRBJ1-4; 7 nucleotides align to TRBD1. This CDR3 has 20 residues. The V gene end was trimmed by 4 bases and the J gene end by 0 bases; junction bases not matched to a gene: 17. CDR1 is SGHVS, CDR2 FQNEAQ, per germline. In DNA, the CDR3 is TGTGCCAGCAGCTCAAGAAGGATGTGGGGACAGATCGCAACTAATGAAAAACTGTTTTTT. It yields the protein CASSSRRMWGQIATNEKLFF.

The V call is TRBV6-1, the J call TRBJ2-7, with a weak D call TRBD1 (5 bases). CDR1 is MNHNS and CDR2 is SASEGT in the germline V gene. This CDR3 spans 13 amino acids. The CDR3 DNA reads TGTGCCAGCAGTGAAGCCCCTTCCGAACAGGCTTCTGTC. It specifies CASSEAPSEQASV.

This chain uses TRBV4-3 with TRBJ2-7; D gene unclear. Trimming stripped 0 bases from V and 2 bases from J, with 8 bases between. The germline gives CDR1 LGHNA, CDR2 YSLEER. CDR3 length equals 14 residues. CDR3 in DNA: TGCGCCAGCAGCCAAGAGGGCGGCACCTACGAGCAGTACTTC. Translating it yields CASSQEGGTYEQYF.

The chain combines TRBV4-1 with TRBJ2-4; TRBD2 agrees at 12 bases. Germline assignment: CDR1 MGHRA and CDR2 YSYEKL. The trim removed 5 bases at V and 5 bases at J, leaving 13 bases unmatched. The CDR3 is 18 amino acids. CDR3 bases: TGCGCCAGCAGCTCCGGACTAGCGGGATTTGTGGGGGAAAACATTCAGTACTTC. Its protein is CASSSGLAGFVGENIQYF.

The chain joins TRBV25-1 to TRBJ2-5; D is tentatively TRBD1 or TRBD2 (5 bases each). V was cut by 9 bases and J by 0 bases, with 17 bases left in between. The CDR3 loop spans 15 amino acids. Germline V lookup: CDR1 MGHDK, CDR2 SYGVNS. The CDR3 coding sequence is TGTGCCAGTATCTCACCCAGGGAGTACCAAGAGACCCAGTACTTC. Protein sequence: CASISPREYQETQYF.

The chain employs TRBV9 and TRBJ2-7, with 8 bases identical to TRBD2. In germline, CDR1 is SGDLS, CDR2 YYNGEE. The trim removed 0 bases at V and 2 bases at J, leaving 7 bases unmatched. The CDR3 spans 16 residues. CDR3 nucleotide sequence: TGTGCCAGCAGCGTAGAGGGCGGGAGGACCCCCTACGAGCAGTACTTC. The encoded protein is CASSVEGGRTPYEQYF. Looking up the rest from reference TRBV9 and TRBJ2-7 gives the full variable domain: DSGVTQTPKHLITATGQRVTLRCSPRSGDLSVYWYQQSLDQGLQFLIQYYNGEERAKGNILERFSAQQFPDLHSELNLSSLELGDSALYFCASSVEGGRTPYEQYFGPGTRLTVT.

This clone was seen a single time. The J gene is TRBJ2-3, the V gene TRBV27; a weak D match, TRBD1 (6 bases). V shed 5 bases and J shed 4 bases, with 16 bases lying between them. The length of the CDR3 is 15 residues. Germline V gene lookup returns CDR1 MNHEY and CDR2 SMNVEV (reference sequence). The CDR3 region is CASSLGTSGADTQYF. The CDR3 coding sequence is TGTGCCAGCAGTCTCGGGACATCTGGGGCAGATACGCAGTATTTT.

With respect to this clone: This CDR3 is also generated by other DNA sequences in the sample. The J gene is TRBJ2-3, the V gene TRBV18; 9 bases are shared with TRBD2. This CDR3 has 15 residues. In germline, CDR1 is KGHSH, CDR2 LQKENI. J was trimmed by 3 bases and V by 0 bases; bases with no gene match: 1. As DNA, the CDR3 is TGTGCCAGCTCACCACCGGGACTAGCTACAGATACGCAGTATTTT. It yields the protein CASSPPGLATDTQYF.

The rearrangement links TRBV19 to TRBJ2-1; 14 bases align to TRBD2. The CDR3 runs 19 residues. After removal of 2 bases from V and 0 bases from J, the junction contained 6 bases not matched to a gene. The germline V gene has CDR1 LNHDA and CDR2 SQIVND (reference sequence). This CDR3 is CASSIFGGLAGVSYNEQFF. The CDR3 DNA follows: TGTGCCAGTAGTATATTTGGGGGACTAGCGGGAGTCTCCTACAATGAGCAGTTCTTC.

The chain employs TRBV30 and TRBJ1-2, with unresolved D. The CDR3 consists of 14 residues. Germline-derived CDR1 and CDR2 are GTSNPN and SVGIG (reference sequence). The germline V and J ends were trimmed by 1 base and 4 bases, with 13 bases remaining between them. As DNA, the CDR3 is TGTGCCTGGAGTGCGGCCCGGGCGGTCTATGGCTACACCTTC. This codes for CAWSAARAVYGYTF.

This chain uses TRBV29-1 with TRBJ2-5, with 9 bases matching TRBD2. CDR3 length: 13 amino acids. V was clipped by 7 bases and J by 4 bases; unmatched bases: 7. Looked up from germline, CDR1 is SQVTM and CDR2 is ANQGSEA. CDR3 bases: TGCAGCGGGGTTAGCGGGAGCGTAGAGACCCAGTACTTC. It is translated as CSGVSGSVETQYF.

This chain connects TRBV7-2 to TRBJ1-3, with D uncertain. The length of the CDR3 is 15 residues. CDR1 SGHTA and CDR2 FQGNSA come from the germline V gene. The ends were cut back, 0 bases at V and 4 bases at J, with 10 bases in the middle. DNA of the CDR3: TGTGCCAGCAGCTTAGCCCCGGCAGGAGGAAACACCATATATTTT. Translated, it gives CASSLAPAGGNTIYF. The variable domain in full, completed from reference TRBV7-2 and TRBJ1-3, reads GAGVSQSPSNKVTEKGKDVELRCDPISGHTALYWYRQSLGQGLEFLIYFQGNSAPDKSGLPSDRFSAERTGGSVSTLTIQRTQQEDSAVYLCASSLAPAGGNTIYFGEGSWLTVV.